A selection of T cell receptor beta chains follows, all from one sample in a study of T-cell memory formation after mild COVID-19. Using its own MiXCR run on the 5' RACE reads, TCRdb lists one record per CDR3 protein. The sample yields around 250,000 distinct CDR3 sequences, around 15% seen once. Sample: PBMCs or a T cell subset sorted from them (not recorded which). The receptor source for this set is a young man who had mild COVID-19 (a few samples of this study predate the infection). Cell type and time point are not known. Each CDR3 is given with its conserved first and last residue. The D gene is left open where the match is weak. Expanded clones are given a class, and other clones once, few, many or no size at all.

>TRBJ2-1|few|.|TRBV5-1
CASTRGGSYNEQFF
TGCGCCAGCACGCGAGGGGGGTCCTACAATGAGCAGTTCTTC
>TRBJ2-7|.|.|TRBV15
CATSRDGRTEQYF
TGTGCCACCAGCAGAGATGGGAGGACCGAGCAGTACTTC
>TRBJ2-3|.|.|TRBV7-2
CASSPLPDTQYF
TGTGCCAGCAGCCCACTACCAGATACGCAGTATTTT
>TRBJ2-5|few|TRBD2|TRBV11-2
CASSTRGGDRTRGTQYF
TGTGCCAGCAGCACGCGGGGGGGGGACCGGACGAGGGGGACCCAGTACTTC
>TRBJ2-7|.|TRBD2|TRBV7-2
CASSLTPPLAGANEQYF
TGTGCCAGCAGCTTAACCCCCCCTCTAGCGGGGGCGAACGAGCAGTACTTC
>TRBJ2-7|few|TRBD2|TRBV20-1
CSAPRLAGTYEQYF
TGCAGTGCGCCGAGACTAGCGGGGACCTACGAGCAGTACTTC
>TRBJ2-2|few|TRBD1|TRBV10-3
CATMPDRRNTGELFF
TGTGCCACGATGCCGGACAGGAGGAACACCGGGGAGCTGTTTTTT
>TRBJ2-1|few|TRBD2|TRBV4-1
CASSQGLAGGPRRNEQFF
TGCGCCAGCAGCCAAGGGCTAGCGGGGGGGCCACGGCGGAATGAGCAGTTCTTC
>TRBJ2-3|few|.|TRBV6-2/TRBV6-3
CASSYSPSPRIADTQYF
TGTGCCAGCAGTTACTCTCCCTCACCCCGTATCGCAGATACGCAGTATTTT
>TRBJ1-1|few|.|TRBV19
CASRLGDKNTEAFF
TGTGCCAGTCGCCTTGGGGACAAGAACACTGAAGCTTTCTTT
>TRBJ2-7|many|.|TRBV5-1
CASSRTGTERYEQYF
TGCGCCAGCAGCCGCACTGGGACGGAGAGGTACGAGCAGTACTTC
>TRBJ1-5|.|.|TRBV6-2/TRBV6-3
CASSYSMRFGGNQPQHF
TGTGCCAGCAGTTACTCGATGCGTTTCGGGGGCAATCAGCCCCAGCATTTT
>TRBJ1-1|.|TRBD1|TRBV6-5
CASSTDRAGTEAFF
TGTGCCAGCAGTACGGACAGGGCTGGCACTGAAGCTTTCTTT
>TRBJ1-1|.|TRBD1|TRBV12-3/TRBV12-4
CASSVRDRGTIAEAFF
TGTGCCAGCAGTGTCCGGGACAGGGGTACTATCGCTGAAGCTTTCTTT